These 5 T cell receptor beta chains came from one sample sequenced in a study of shared clonotypes between healthy human individuals. Generated by immunoSEQ multiplex PCR, the TCRdb table keeps only in-frame clones and is missing some. The sample includes around 1.1 million clones, around three quarters of them seen just once. The sequencing input was memory CD4+ T cells from PBMCs. Subset described: CD45RA-negative fraction. These receptors all come from a man aged 18 to 30 in good health. Some clones in this sample may be carry-over from other donors' samples.

V gene TRBV7-9 combines with J gene TRBJ1-1, with D hard to call. Germline V gives CDR1 SEHNR, CDR2 FQNEAQ (reference sequence). This CDR3 contains 14 residues. V lost 1 base and J 12 bases, leaving 18 bases between the germline ends. CDR3 sequence: CASSLGSTEAIPFF. In DNA, the CDR3 is TGTGCCAGCAGCTTAGGGTCTACAGAGGCGATTCCTTTCTTT.

This clone was counted a single time. It may be a read error: a sequence one base away is much more abundant. Distinct nucleotide sequences in the sample also encode this CDR3. The chain joins TRBV5-4 to TRBJ2-5; no definite D call. This CDR3 spans 12 amino acids. With 0 bases removed from V and 4 bases from J, the gap between germline ends came to 4 bases. Germline loops: CDR1 SGHNT, CDR2 YYREEE (reference sequence). The DNA of the CDR3 is TGTGCCAGCAGCTTGGCGGGAGAGACCCAGTACTTC. Translating it yields CASSLAGETQYF.

This clone appeared a few times. CDR3 in amino acids: CSASVGNEQYF. CDR3 DNA sequence: TGCAGTGCTAGCGTCGGGAACGAGCAGTACTTC. The chain is built from TRBV20-1 and TRBJ2-7, with D possibly matching TRBD2 (5 bases). The germline V and J ends were trimmed by 3 bases and 5 bases, with 8 bases remaining between them. The CDR3 runs to 11 residues. Germline V gives CDR1 DFQATT, CDR2 SNEGSKA (reference sequence).

With respect to this clone: Other DNA variants within this sample encode the same CDR3. The rearrangement links TRBV30 to TRBJ1-5; D not certain. The germline V gene encodes CDR1 GTSNPN and CDR2 SVGIG (reference sequence). The ends were cut back, 0 bases at V and 4 bases at J, with 7 bases in the middle. The CDR3 totals 13 residues. The CDR3, as DNA: TGTGCCTGGAGTGTCCGGGTTAATCAGCCCCAGCATTTT. It translates to CAWSVRVNQPQHF.

This CDR3 is CASSSAGWVREGNEQFF. CDR3 coding DNA: TGTGCCAGCAGCTCCGCAGGGTGGGTCAGGGAGGGTAATGAGCAGTTCTTC. The rearrangement links TRBV11-2 to TRBJ2-1, with 7 bases matching TRBD2. With 4 bases clipped from V and 7 bases from J, the junction kept 16 bases outside the gene matches. Looked up from germline, CDR1 is SGHAT and CDR2 is FQNNGV. CDR3 length: 17 residues.